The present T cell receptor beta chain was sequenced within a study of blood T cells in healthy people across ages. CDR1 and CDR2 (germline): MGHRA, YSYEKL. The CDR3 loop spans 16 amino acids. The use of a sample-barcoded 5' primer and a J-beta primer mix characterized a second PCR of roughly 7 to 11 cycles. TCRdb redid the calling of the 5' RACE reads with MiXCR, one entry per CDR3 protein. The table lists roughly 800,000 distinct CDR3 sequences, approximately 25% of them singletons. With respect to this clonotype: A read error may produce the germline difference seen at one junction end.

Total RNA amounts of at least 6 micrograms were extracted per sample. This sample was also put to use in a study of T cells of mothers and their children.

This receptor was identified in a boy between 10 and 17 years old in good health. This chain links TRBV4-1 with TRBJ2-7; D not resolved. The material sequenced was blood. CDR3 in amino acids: CANSQDMGRSPYEQYF. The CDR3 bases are TGCGCCAACAGCCAAGATATGGGCAGGTCCCCCTACGAGCAGTACTTC.